This T cell receptor (beta chain) was retrieved from a study of Ad26.COV2.S vaccination and SARS-CoV-2 variants. Looking at the study overall: COV1001, an Ad26.COV2.S trial, supplied this vaccine-arm donor. Into the muscle, Ad26.COV2.S was dosed once or twice, 56 days apart. Broader study findings: Total T cell responses were possibly underestimated by TCR breadth and depth analyses. It was vaccine recipients, not placebo recipients, who had the higher spike-specific TCR breadth.

Comments on this clone: What it recognizes is unknown.

The treatment was: 15 to 20 received Ad26.COV2.S at low or high dose, single or two shots; about five received placebo; per-sample allocation not given. Specimens were obtained on day 63 following the first vaccine or placebo injection. Only in-frame clones appear in the TCRdb table, and some are missing; sequencing was by immunoSEQ multiplex PCR. The table lists around 300,000 clones, roughly 90% of them singletons, with around 5.3% in the top ten. This CDR3 contains 17 residues. V shed 2 bases and J shed 5 bases, with 24 bases lying between them. Per germline, CDR1 GTSNPN and CDR2 SVGIG (reference sequence).

The chain employs TRBV30 and TRBJ1-1, with D possibly matching TRBD1 (5 bases). This sequence was found in a person between 18 and 60 years old who received the Ad26.COV2.S COVID-19 vaccine or a placebo. The sample here was peripheral blood, taken in a trial of Ad26.COV2.S vaccine versus placebo. The DNA for the CDR3 is TGTGCCTGGAGTAAAATGGGGACCGGGTTGGGAATGACTGAAGCTTTCTTT. Protein: CAWSKMGTGLGMTEAFF.